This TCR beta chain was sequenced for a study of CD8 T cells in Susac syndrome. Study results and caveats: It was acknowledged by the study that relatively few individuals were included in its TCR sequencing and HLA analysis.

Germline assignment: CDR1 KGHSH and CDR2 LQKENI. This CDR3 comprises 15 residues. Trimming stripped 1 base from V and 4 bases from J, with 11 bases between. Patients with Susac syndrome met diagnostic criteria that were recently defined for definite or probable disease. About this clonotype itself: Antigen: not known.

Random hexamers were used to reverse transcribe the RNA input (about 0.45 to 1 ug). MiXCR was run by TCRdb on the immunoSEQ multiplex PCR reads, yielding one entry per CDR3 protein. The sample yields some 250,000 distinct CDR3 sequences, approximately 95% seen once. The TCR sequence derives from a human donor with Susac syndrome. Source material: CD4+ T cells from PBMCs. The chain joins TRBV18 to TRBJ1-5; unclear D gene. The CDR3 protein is CASSPRSGPNQPQHF. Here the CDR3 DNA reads TGTGCCAGCTCACCACGATCCGGGCCGAATCAGCCCCAGCATTTT.